This T cell receptor beta chain was sequenced in a study of cytomegalovirus exposure and HLA in healthy donors. In the study overall: The same platform was used for the 100 to 150 validation repertoires and the roughly 670 first-cohort repertoires, a later analysis reported. Overall study findings and caveats: Altogether, 150 to 200 TCR beta chains were recorded as cytomegalovirus-associated. First-cohort TCR clusters tended to co-occur in the 130 or so validation repertoires, a later analysis found. A classifier reportedly called cytomegalovirus status with high sensitivity and specificity.

Between the trimmed V and J ends, which lost 0 bases and 2 bases, there was a span of 7 bases. Per the germline V gene, CDR1 is SGDLS and CDR2 is YYNGEE. CDR3 size: 14 residues. About this clone itself: Its antigen is undetermined.

Profiling relied on immunoSEQ multiplex PCR, and the TCRdb table lists in-frame clones only, not all of them. This table has around 200,000 clones, 70% to 90% appearing once. The source of this sequence is a woman in her late teens or twenties in good health and CMV-seronegative. The V and J genes are TRBV9 and TRBJ2-3; the D gene is possibly TRBD2 (5 bases). The sample consisted of PBMCs. This CDR3 reads CASSVAGTTDTQYF. The DNA of the CDR3 is TGTGCCAGCAGCGTAGCGGGAACCACAGATACGCAGTATTTT.